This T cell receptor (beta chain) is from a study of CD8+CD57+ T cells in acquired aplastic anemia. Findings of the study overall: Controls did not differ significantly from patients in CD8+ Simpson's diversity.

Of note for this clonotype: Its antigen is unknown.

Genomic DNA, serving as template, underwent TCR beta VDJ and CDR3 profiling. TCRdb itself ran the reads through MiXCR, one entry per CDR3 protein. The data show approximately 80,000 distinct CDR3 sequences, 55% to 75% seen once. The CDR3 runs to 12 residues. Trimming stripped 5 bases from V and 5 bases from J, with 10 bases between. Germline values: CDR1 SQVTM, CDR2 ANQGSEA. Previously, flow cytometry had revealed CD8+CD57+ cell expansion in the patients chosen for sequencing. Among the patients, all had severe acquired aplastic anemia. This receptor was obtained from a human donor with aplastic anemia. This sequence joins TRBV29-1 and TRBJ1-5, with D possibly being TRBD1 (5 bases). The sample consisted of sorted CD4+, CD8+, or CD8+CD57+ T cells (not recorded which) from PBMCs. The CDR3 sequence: CSVSREYQPQHF. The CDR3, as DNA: TGCAGCGTTAGCAGGGAGTATCAGCCCCAGCATTTT.